The T cell receptor beta chain under discussion was sequenced for a study of blood T cell repertoires in COVID-19. Study-wide context: COVID-19 samples from acute and convalescent phases originated in the United States, Italy and Spain. The cDNA or gDNA used as material had been derived from T cells, B-cell-depleted T cells, or PBMCs.

Original analysis: Reference gene primer amplification gave nucleated cell count estimates. Clones were sequenced by immunoSEQ multiplex PCR, and TCRdb holds only the in-frame ones, with some missing. V, J and clone size derive from that table, while D and trimming were established from the DNA sequence. Here the sample spans 50,000 to 65,000 clones, approximately 90% being singletons. This CDR3 has 16 amino acids. Deletions cut 0 bases from V and 5 bases from J, with 12 bases between. The germline V gene has CDR1 SGHTS and CDR2 YDEGEE. The V gene is TRBV5-8, the J gene TRBJ1-6; D remains ambiguous. This sequence originates from a man aged 45-65 years with acute or convalescent COVID-19. Input material: peripheral blood. The CDR3 DNA reads as TGTGCCAGCAGCTTGGGGCTCATACAGAATAATTCACCCCTCCACTTT. This sequence encodes CASSLGLIQNNSPLHF.